Following are 23 T cell receptor beta chains from one sample sequenced in a study of blood T cell repertoires in COVID-19. The protocol was immunoSEQ multiplex PCR, while the TCRdb copy is restricted to in-frame clones and leaves out a portion. The sample holds under 200,000 clones, 65% to 90% seen once. Sequenced sample: peripheral blood. All receptors come from a human donor in a cohort sampled during active COVID-19.

V and J are TRBV7-9 and TRBJ2-1; 12 nucleotides line up with TRBD2. CDR1 SEHNR and CDR2 FQNEAQ come from the germline V gene (reference sequence). V lost 5 bases and J lost 7; bases outside the gene matches: 15. There are 18 residues in the CDR3. CDR3 bases: TGTGCCAGCAGCGCTCCCCCGAGACTAGCGGGAGTAGAAAATGAGCAGTTCTTC. It codes for CASSAPPRLAGVENEQFF.

The CDR3 sequence is CASSFRRGAGTEAFF. The CDR3 region has the DNA TGTGCCAGCAGCTTTCGGCGGGGCGCGGGCACTGAAGCTTTCTTT. The chain carries TRBV7-2 and TRBJ1-1; a weak D match, TRBD1 (5 bases). Germline V gene data show CDR1 as SGHTA and CDR2 as FQGNSA. The CDR3 runs to 15 residues. V was clipped by 3 bases and J by 4 bases, with 15 bases between them. The full variable domain, in which reference TRBV7-2 and TRBJ1-1 provide the parts outside the CDR3, is GAGVSQSPSNKVTEKGKDVELRCDPISGHTALYWYRQSLGQGLEFLIYFQGNSAPDKSGLPSDRFSAERTGGSVSTLTIQRTQQEDSAVYLCASSFRRGAGTEAFFGQGTRLTVV.

The chain is built from TRBV19 and TRBJ2-7; the D gene is possibly TRBD1 (5 bases). Between the trimmed V and J ends, which lost 5 bases and 2 bases, there was a span of 10 bases. Germline V gene data show CDR1 as LNHDA and CDR2 as SQIVND (reference sequence). This CDR3 is 13 amino acids long. CDR3 coding DNA: TGTGCCAGTAGTCTAGTAGGGGCCTACGAGCAGTACTTC. It specifies CASSLVGAYEQYF.

This rearrangement joins TRBV12-3 or TRBV12-4 to TRBJ1-1; D remains ambiguous. V was pared by 1 base and J by 6 bases, with 6 bases between. CDR3 length equals 12 residues. The CDR3 nucleotides are TGTGCCAGCAGTTTAGTGGGCTCTGAAGCTTTCTTT. Translation gives CASSLVGSEAFF.

V gene TRBV18 combines with J gene TRBJ2-1; D perhaps matches TRBD1 (6 bases). CDR3 length: 15 residues. V lost 5 bases to trimming and J lost 6 bases, with 17 bases between them. From germline, CDR1 is KGHSH and CDR2 LQKENI. CDR3 bases: TGTGCCAGCTCAAATAATAGGGGGAACTCCAATGAGCAGTTCTTC. This codes for CASSNNRGNSNEQFF.

This clone was seen just once. J is TRBJ2-7 and V is TRBV5-4; 7 nucleotides agree with TRBD2. Germline CDR1 SGHNT, CDR2 YYREEE (reference sequence). This CDR3 has 17 residues. The trim removed 4 bases at V and 6 bases at J, leaving 19 bases unmatched. The CDR3 region is CASSPRGQPSGPGEQYF. The CDR3 DNA follows: TGTGCCAGCAGCCCGAGGGGTCAACCTAGCGGACCAGGCGAGCAGTACTTC.

Note on this clone: An end of the junction differs from the germline gene, which may be a read error. The chain joins TRBV28 to TRBJ2-1; the match to TRBD2 covers 9 bases. The CDR3 is 14 amino acids. The germline V gene encodes CDR1 MDHEN and CDR2 SYDVKM. CDR3 nucleotide sequence: TGTGCCAGCAGTTTACGGTCCAAAGGTTTAGCGGGGGTCTTC. It encodes CASSLRSKGLAGVF. The full variable domain, with the rest looked up from reference TRBV28 and TRBJ2-1, is DVKVTQSSRYLVKRTGEKVFLECVQDMDHENMFWYRQDPGLGLRLIYFSYDVKMKEKGDIPEGYSVSREKKERFSLILESASTNQTSMYLCASSLRSKGLAGVFGPGTRLTVL.

The chain uses TRBV6-5 and TRBJ2-7; unclear D gene. Per the germline V gene, CDR1 is MNHEY and CDR2 is SVGAGI. With 6 bases removed from V and 6 bases from J, the gap between germline ends came to 15 bases. The CDR3 length is 13 residues. The CDR3, as DNA: TGTGCCAGCAGCTACGTGGCGGTCGGCGAGCAGTACTTC. Translating gives CASSYVAVGEQYF.

The gene calls are TRBV4-1 and TRBJ2-7, with a weak D call TRBD1 (5 bases). The germline CDR1 and CDR2 sequences are MGHRA and YSYEKL. The CDR3 is 15 residues long. The V and J ends lost 0 bases and 4 bases respectively, with 13 bases between them. The CDR3 DNA sequence: TGCGCCAGCAGCCAAGATTGGCAGGGAATTTACGAGCAGTACTTC. Its translation is CASSQDWQGIYEQYF.

This chain uses TRBV6-2 or TRBV6-3 with TRBJ2-5; maybe TRBD1 (5 bases). Germline V gene data show CDR1 as MNHEY and CDR2 as SVGEGT. V was cut by 5 bases and J by 1 base, with 11 bases left in between. The CDR3 covers 14 residues. CDR3 nucleotide sequence: TGTGCCAGCAGTCGTGACAGATTCCAAGAGACCCAGTACTTC. Translation gives CASSRDRFQETQYF.

The J gene is TRBJ2-5, the V gene TRBV18, with 14 bases lining up with TRBD2. CDR3 size: 15 residues. CDR1 KGHSH and CDR2 LQKENI come from the germline V gene. V trimming: 5 bases; J trimming: 5 bases; junction bases outside the gene matches: 4. The CDR3 sequence is CASSTGTSGSETQYF. The CDR3 nucleotides read TGTGCCAGCTCAACCGGGACTAGCGGGAGCGAGACCCAGTACTTC.

The V and J genes are TRBV9 and TRBJ2-5; TRBD2 agrees at 12 bases. After removal of 0 bases from V and 5 bases from J, the junction contained 8 bases not matched to a gene. Per germline, CDR1 SGDLS and CDR2 YYNGEE. The CDR3 covers 17 residues. The CDR3 loop reads CASSVGLAGGLVETQYF. As DNA, the CDR3 is TGTGCCAGCAGCGTAGGCCTAGCGGGGGGGCTTGTGGAGACCCAGTACTTC. Together with reference TRBV9 and TRBJ2-5, the CDR3 gives the full variable domain: DSGVTQTPKHLITATGQRVTLRCSPRSGDLSVYWYQQSLDQGLQFLIQYYNGEERAKGNILERFSAQQFPDLHSELNLSSLELGDSALYFCASSVGLAGGLVETQYFGPGTRLLVL.

J is TRBJ1-1 and V is TRBV7-2; D is possibly TRBD1 (5 bases). Germline V gene lookup returns CDR1 SGHTA and CDR2 FQGNSA. The V end lost 2 bases, the J end lost 5 bases, and 21 bases lay between the germline ends. CDR3 size: 17 residues. The CDR3 spells CASSLKMVGGGATEAFF. The CDR3 DNA is TGTGCCAGCAGCTTAAAAATGGTTGGGGGAGGTGCGACTGAAGCTTTCTTT.

The table lists this clone with a count of one. The CDR3 region has the DNA TGTGCCACCAGTGATCCACAGGGGGCCGAGACTTCTGGGGCCAACGTCCTGACTTTC. The encoded protein is CATSDPQGAETSGANVLTF. J is TRBJ2-6 and V is TRBV24-1; 9 nucleotides align to TRBD1. The CDR3 has 19 amino acids. V lost 3 bases to trimming and J lost 1 base; unmatched junction nucleotides: 9. Germline lookup yields CDR1 KGHDR and CDR2 SFDVKD.

The gene calls are TRBV19 and TRBJ1-2; possible D gene TRBD1, 5 bases. CDR1 is LNHDA and CDR2 is SQIVND in the germline V gene (reference sequence). Trimming left V 3 bases short and J 4 bases short, with 15 bases between. The CDR3 consists of 15 residues. The CDR3 DNA follows: TGTGCCAGTAGTATTCAGGGTCGGACAATCTATGGCTACACCTTC. Encoded protein: CASSIQGRTIYGYTF.

The genes are TRBV7-2 and TRBJ2-7; perhaps TRBD1 as D (6 bases). Looked up from germline, CDR1 is SGHTA and CDR2 is FQGNSA. V was shortened by 5 bases and J by 1 base, with 9 bases between the two germline ends. The CDR3 length is 13 residues. The CDR3 reads CASSNRVSYEQYF. CDR3 nucleotides: TGTGCCAGCAGCAACAGGGTTTCCTACGAGCAGTACTTC. Looking up the rest from reference TRBV7-2 and TRBJ2-7 gives the full variable domain: GAGVSQSPSNKVTEKGKDVELRCDPISGHTALYWYRQSLGQGLEFLIYFQGNSAPDKSGLPSDRFSAERTGGSVSTLTIQRTQQEDSAVYLCASSNRVSYEQYFGPGTRLTVT.

The chain carries TRBV19 and TRBJ2-5; 7 bases agree with TRBD2. This CDR3 spans 13 amino acids. Germline V gives CDR1 LNHDA, CDR2 SQIVND (reference sequence). V gave up 5 bases and J gave up 5 bases; unmatched junction bases: 5. The CDR3 protein is CASSRLAYETQYF. DNA of the CDR3: TGTGCCAGTAGTCGACTAGCCTACGAGACCCAGTACTTC.

In its sample, this clone was seen once. The gene calls are TRBV9 and TRBJ2-7; 7 nucleotides line up with TRBD1. This CDR3 has 14 amino acids. The ends lost 5 bases at V and 4 bases at J; junction bases unmatched: 9. The germline CDR1 and CDR2 sequences are SGDLS and YYNGEE. CDR3 coding DNA: TGTGCCAGCAGTACCGGGACAGAGGTTTACGAGCAGTACTTC. It translates to CASSTGTEVYEQYF. Full variable domain (rest looked up from reference TRBV9 and TRBJ2-7): DSGVTQTPKHLITATGQRVTLRCSPRSGDLSVYWYQQSLDQGLQFLIQYYNGEERAKGNILERFSAQQFPDLHSELNLSSLELGDSALYFCASSTGTEVYEQYFGPGTRLTVT.

The rearrangement joins TRBV2 to TRBJ2-5; 7 bases are shared with TRBD2. The CDR3 loop spans 13 amino acids. J gave up 1 base and V 8 bases, and 4 bases lay outside the gene matches. Germline CDR1 and CDR2: SNHLY and FYNNEI. This CDR3 reads CASPSGAQETQYF. The CDR3 DNA sequence: TGTGCCAGCCCCAGCGGGGCCCAAGAGACCCAGTACTTC.

In this sample, this clone turned up once. The chain uses TRBV6-1 and TRBJ1-1; D gene uncertain. Per germline, CDR1 MNHNS and CDR2 SASEGT. This CDR3 comprises 14 residues. V was cut by 2 bases and J by 2 bases, with 9 bases left in between. The CDR3 DNA reads TGTGCCAGCAGTGAACGGTGGGCAAACACTGAAGCTTTCTTT. Translated: CASSERWANTEAFF.

The chain couples TRBV7-9 to TRBJ2-7; D unclear. CDR1 and CDR2 from the germline V gene are SEHNR and FQNEAQ (reference sequence). Trimming removed 3 bases from V and 4 bases from J, with 10 bases in between. This CDR3 has 13 residues. The CDR3 bases are TGTGCCAGCAGCTTTCTAGGCCCGTACGAGCAGTACTTC. Translation: CASSFLGPYEQYF.

CDR3 residues: CATSPTGTDNEQFF. The CDR3 nucleotides read TGTGCCACCAGCCCAACCGGGACAGACAATGAGCAGTTCTTC. The V gene is TRBV24-1, the J gene TRBJ2-1; 7 nucleotides line up with TRBD1. CDR1 is KGHDR and CDR2 is SFDVKD in the germline V gene. The ends lost 7 bases at V and 5 bases at J; junction bases unmatched: 7. This CDR3 has 14 residues.

The sample holds a few counts of this clone. For the CDR3, the DNA is TGTGCCAGCAGCCAAGTTAGCGGGGGGAACACCGGGGAGCTGTTTTTT. Encoded protein: CASSQVSGGNTGELFF. J is TRBJ2-2 and V is TRBV14, with 9 bases matching TRBD2. The CDR3 runs 16 residues. V was clipped by 1 base and J by 1 base; unmatched bases: 1. The germline V gene encodes CDR1 SGHDN and CDR2 FVKESK. Using reference TRBV14 and TRBJ2-2 for the parts outside the CDR3, the full variable domain is EAGVTQFPSHSVIEKGQTVTLRCDPISGHDNLYWYRRVMGKEIKFLLHFVKESKQDESGMPNNRFLAERTGGTYSTLKVQPAELEDSGVYFCASSQVSGGNTGELFFGEGSRLTVL.